This TCR beta chain is from a study of blood T cell repertoires in COVID-19. Produced via immunoSEQ multiplex PCR; TCRdb's table is partial and in-frame only. The data contain about 61,000 clones, over 75% of them seen just once; the ten biggest clones take up roughly 21%. This clone occurred a few times. Germline V gives CDR1 SGHVS, CDR2 FQNEAQ. The V segment lost 4 bases and the J segment 3 bases; nucleotides outside the gene matches: 6. The CDR3 is 15 residues long. The sequence was collected from an elderly man with active or convalescent COVID-19. The sequenced sample was peripheral blood. The chain carries TRBV7-8 and TRBJ1-5, with TRBD1 identical over 7 bases. The CDR3 spells CASSSRDSNNQPQHF. The CDR3, as DNA: TGTGCCAGCAGCTCCCGGGACAGCAACAATCAGCCCCAGCATTTT.